This T cell receptor (beta chain) was captured in a study of blood T cell repertoires in COVID-19 (dated by TCRdb to about 2020). About the full investigation: Samples covering the acute and convalescent phases of COVID-19 were provided by collaborators in the United States, Italy and Spain. The prospective study material was composed of cDNA or gDNA derived from T cells, B-cell-depleted T cells, or PBMCs. Subjects who had been exposed to COVID-19, were actively infected with it, or had recovered from it provided the deeply sampled blood TCRbeta repertoires that made up the dataset. A freely available public database, intended as a resource for researchers studying the immune response to SARS-CoV-2, is where the repertoires were released. The samples were drawn from the first 160 participants of the ongoing ImmuneRACE study and from over a thousand subjects provided by 6 global collaborators. The sample metadata nearly always contained a de-identified subject ID, COVID-19 status, age in years and sex. HLA class I and class II types, where available, came from metadata supplied by the sample provider rather than from assay-based typing. Study-wide conclusions, independent of this receptor: How much clinical and demographic metadata was included differed by source and by participant, and the metadata was provided uncurated.

Collaborating institutions collected whole blood in K2EDTA tubes following their own protocols. For TCRbeta analysis, collaborator samples were shipped as frozen whole blood, as isolated PBMCs, or as DNA extracted from either sample type. Of note for this clone: Which antigen it targets is not known. Base qualities are not provided; no much larger clone lies one nucleotide away.

TCRbeta CDR3 regions were amplified from genomic DNA by means of the immunoSEQ Assay, a bias-controlled multiplex PCR. Concerning the study's data processing: The number of nucleated cells in each sample was estimated by amplification of reference gene primers within the assay. To quantify the absolute abundance of each unique TCRbeta CDR3 rearrangement, sequence reads were collapsed and filtered. For each sample, productive Simpson clonality was calculated as the square root of Simpson's diversity index over productive rearrangements. Imported from immuneACCESS, the table was reduced by TCRdb to in-frame sequences with V and J called. These copies leave out some clones; in studies compared against another copy, an unresolved V gene accounts for under half, and the cause of the remainder is not known. V, J and clone size are taken as reported in that table, and D and trimming were inferred from the DNA itself. The sample table contains over 50,000 clones; only one count was recorded for 80% to 90% of them. Of the sample, 2% to 3% falls within the top ten clones.

The sequence was collected from a man in his fifties or sixties with acute or convalescent COVID-19. Sequenced input: peripheral blood.

This receptor has the CDR3 CASSAPGQGNNSPLHF. In nucleotide form, the sequence is TGTGCCAGCAGCGCACCGGGACAGGGAAATAATTCACCCCTCCACTTT. In this chain, TRBV5-4 is recombined with TRBJ1-6, with 9 bases matching TRBD1. The CDR3, from cysteine to phenylalanine, totals 16 residues. Solely the CDR3 DNA is kept, with 48 bases framed from the first base. V ends up 4 bases short and J 5 bases short, with an unmatched junction base count of 7. Via the germline V gene (reference sequence), CDR1 is SGHNT and CDR2 YYREEE.